The clone carrying this T cell receptor beta chain was seen more than once but under ten times. As yet, its antigen is unknown. A read error may explain this, as a much larger clone is one base away. These data come from a study of T cells in Graves' hyperthyroidism and ophthalmopathy. Graves' hyperthyroidism qualified as stable when ophthalmopathy did not progress within 18 months. The authors took PBMCs from roughly 9.5 ml fresh peripheral blood. What was amplified from RNA transcripts were TCR beta CDR3 regions. During a first-round RT-PCR of the TCR CDR3, the HTBI primer set was used. In TCRdb, the multiplex PCR reads were re-called with MiXCR into one record per CDR3 protein. The table lists 350,000 to 400,000 distinct CDR3 sequences, about 16% of them singletons. Looked up from germline, CDR1 is MDHEN and CDR2 is SYDVKM. The CDR3 covers 16 residues. The junction had 10 bases not matched to a gene; V was cut back by 4 bases and J by 5 bases.

Findings and limits, study-wide: Appearing also in blood were most of the thyroid clonotypes expanded above 0.001.

The source of this sequence is a woman aged 25 to 39 with Graves' hyperthyroidism. The sequencing input was blood. This chain joins TRBV28 and TRBJ2-7, with TRBD2 identical over 11 bases. The CDR3 sequence is CASSSRRLAGSHEQYF. The DNA for the CDR3 is TGTGCCAGCAGTTCCCGCCGACTAGCGGGATCCCACGAGCAGTACTTC.